This record concerns one TCR beta chain sequence. CDR3 length: 20 residues. From germline, CDR1 is KGHDR and CDR2 SFDVKD. J gave up 1 base and V 4 bases, and 17 bases lay outside the gene matches. The sample comes from a study of blood T cell repertoires in COVID-19. Study-level information: The analysed material was cDNA or gDNA that came from T cells, B-cell-depleted T cells, or PBMCs.

Authors' data handling: Reference gene primers were amplified, and this amplification served to estimate nucleated cell counts. The repertoire was sequenced with immunoSEQ multiplex PCR; TCRdb's copy has only in-frame clones and lacks some. V, J and clone size were drawn from that table, and D and trimming were deduced from the DNA. The sample records just under 60,000 clones, under 80% being singletons. The chain combines TRBV24-1 with TRBJ2-3, with 9 bases lining up with TRBD1. Sequencing used peripheral blood. The receptor's source is a human donor in a cohort sampled during active COVID-19. DNA of the CDR3: TGTGCCACCAGTGAATCACCCGGGACAGGGAGGGAGAGAGGCACAGATACGCAGTATTTT. It yields the protein CATSESPGTGRERGTDTQYF.